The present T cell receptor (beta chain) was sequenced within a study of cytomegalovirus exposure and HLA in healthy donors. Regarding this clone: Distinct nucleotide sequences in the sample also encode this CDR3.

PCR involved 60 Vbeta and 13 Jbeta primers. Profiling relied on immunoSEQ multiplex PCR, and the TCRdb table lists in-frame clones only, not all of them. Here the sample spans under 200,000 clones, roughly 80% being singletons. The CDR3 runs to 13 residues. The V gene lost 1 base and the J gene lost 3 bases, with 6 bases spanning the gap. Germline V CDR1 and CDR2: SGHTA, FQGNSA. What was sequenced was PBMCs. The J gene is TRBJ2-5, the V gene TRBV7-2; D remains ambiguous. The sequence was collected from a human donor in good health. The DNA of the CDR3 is TGTGCCAGCAGCTTAGACAGAGAAGAGACCCAGTACTTC. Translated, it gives CASSLDREETQYF.